The clone carrying this TCR beta chain showed up just a few times. Antigen unknown. Whereas donors were nominally healthy upon sampling, unrecorded immune exposures were probable. The data stem from a study of cytomegalovirus exposure and HLA in healthy donors. PCR used 60 Vbeta primers and 13 Jbeta primers. Sequencing was performed with immunoSEQ multiplex PCR; in TCRdb, only in-frame clones are kept and a portion is missing. The sample contains approximately 100,000 clones, 70% to 80% of which appear only once. Study results and limitations: 16,951 TCR beta sequences were associated with HLA alleles at 0.05 false discovery rate in a later analysis.

This sequence was found in a female donor in good health and CMV-seronegative. Material for sequencing was PBMCs.

CDR3 loop: CASSQGRLSGGYEQYF. The CDR3 DNA reads TGTGCCAGCAGCCAAGGTCGCCTTAGCGGGGGTTACGAGCAGTACTTC. The chain recombines TRBV4-2 with TRBJ2-7; TRBD2 agrees at 9 bases. The V gene's germline CDR1 is LGHNA and CDR2 YNFKEQ. V shed 1 base, J shed 4 bases, and the junction held 8 bases outside the gene matches. CDR3 length: 16 amino acids.